Listed below are T cell receptor beta chains from one sample, sequenced in a study of blood T cells in healthy people across ages. TCRdb reprocessed the 5' RACE reads via MiXCR and lists one record per CDR3 protein. The sample has 1.5 million to 2 million distinct CDR3 sequences, roughly 30% seen once; the top ten hold over 7%. Source material: blood. These receptors all stem from a woman aged 25 to 45 in good health. Each CDR3 is given with its conserved first and last residue. D genes are given only for firm matches. The size field is filled for only some rows; it gives once, few, many or a size class.

v_call,d_call,clone_size,j_call,cdr3_aa,cdr3_nt
TRBV20-1,NA,few,TRBJ2-1,CSAAHSTAEQFF,TGCAGTGCCGCTCACTCAACGGCTGAGCAGTTCTTC
TRBV10-3,NA,NA,TRBJ1-1,CAVSPAQGRNTEAFF,TGTGCCGTCTCCCCTGCCCAGGGGCGTAACACTGAAGCTTTCTTT
TRBV9,NA,many,TRBJ2-1,CASSELGDEQFF,TGTGCCAGCAGCGAGCTGGGGGATGAGCAGTTCTTC
TRBV20-1,NA,few,TRBJ2-5,CSASLEGAYQETQYF,TGCAGTGCTAGTTTAGAAGGGGCGTACCAAGAGACCCAGTACTTC
TRBV20-1,NA,NA,TRBJ2-7,CGAFGTDYEQYF,TGCGGTGCTTTCGGGACGGACTACGAGCAGTACTTC
TRBV6-2/TRBV6-3,NA,NA,TRBJ1-4,CASSDGRPNEKLFF,TGTGCCAGCAGTGACGGACGGCCTAATGAAAAACTGTTTTTT
TRBV2,TRBD1,NA,TRBJ1-1,CASSLWTGASSAFF,TGTGCCAGCAGTTTATGGACAGGCGCTTCCTCGGCTTTCTTT
TRBV12-3/TRBV12-4,NA,few,TRBJ2-4,CASSPEAGGGKNIQYF,TGTGCCAGCAGCCCCGAGGCAGGGGGGGGCAAAAACATTCAGTACTTC
TRBV24-1,NA,many,TRBJ2-3,CATSDLQVDTQYF,TGTGCCACCAGTGATCTACAGGTTGATACGCAGTATTTT
TRBV13,TRBD2,NA,TRBJ2-1,CASSPLLAESSYNEQFF,TGTGCCAGCAGCCCACTACTAGCGGAGAGCTCCTACAATGAGCAGTTCTTC
TRBV6-2/TRBV6-3,TRBD2,NA,TRBJ2-7,CASSLGASGGTKQYF,TGTGCCAGCAGTTTAGGCGCTAGCGGGGGGACCAAGCAGTACTTC
TRBV6-6,TRBD1,few,TRBJ2-3,CASEGASTDTQYF,TGTGCCAGCGAGGGGGCTAGCACAGATACGCAGTATTTT
TRBV21-1,NA,NA,TRBJ1-5,CASDQQGLGGNQPQHF,TGTGCCAGCGACCAGCAGGGTCTGGGGGGCAATCAGCCCCAGCATTTT
TRBV5-5,NA,few,TRBJ2-7,CASSFGGVNYEQYF,TGTGCCAGCAGCTTCGGCGGGGTTAACTACGAGCAGTACTTC
TRBV13,NA,few,TRBJ2-7,CASSSFGARRHEQYF,TGTGCCAGCAGCTCCTTCGGGGCCCGACGACACGAGCAGTACTTC
TRBV20-1,TRBD1,few,TRBJ2-7,CSATEDRVVNEQYF,TGCAGTGCTACAGAGGACAGGGTAGTCAACGAGCAGTACTTC
TRBV21-1,NA,NA,TRBJ1-4,CASSSKDREPFNEKLFF,TGTGCCAGCAGCTCAAAGGACCGCGAGCCTTTTAATGAAAAACTGTTTTTT
TRBV29-1,NA,NA,TRBJ2-1,CSGRTAYNEQFF,TGCAGCGGTCGGACGGCCTACAATGAGCAGTTCTTC
TRBV7-9,NA,NA,TRBJ2-3,CASSLKRSRTDTQYF,TGTGCCAGCAGCTTGAAGCGGTCCCGCACAGATACGCAGTATTTT
TRBV7-9,NA,NA,TRBJ1-2,CASSLWTEPLQGYTF,TGTGCCAGCAGCTTATGGACGGAACCCCTCCAAGGCTACACCTTC
TRBV6-2/TRBV6-3,NA,many,TRBJ2-4,CASSYTGETKNIQYF,TGTGCCAGCAGTTACACCGGGGAGACCAAAAACATTCAGTACTTC
TRBV28,TRBD2,NA,TRBJ2-4,CASSLSLAEQYF,TGTGCCAGCAGTTTATCACTAGCGGAACAGTACTTC
TRBV3-1,NA,once,TRBJ2-1,CASSQASGVPSYNEQFF,TGTGCCAGCAGCCAAGCGTCGGGGGTCCCCTCCTACAATGAGCAGTTCTTC
TRBV20-1,TRBD1,many,TRBJ2-1,CSAPYRGNEQFF,TGCAGTGCTCCGTACAGGGGTAATGAGCAGTTCTTC